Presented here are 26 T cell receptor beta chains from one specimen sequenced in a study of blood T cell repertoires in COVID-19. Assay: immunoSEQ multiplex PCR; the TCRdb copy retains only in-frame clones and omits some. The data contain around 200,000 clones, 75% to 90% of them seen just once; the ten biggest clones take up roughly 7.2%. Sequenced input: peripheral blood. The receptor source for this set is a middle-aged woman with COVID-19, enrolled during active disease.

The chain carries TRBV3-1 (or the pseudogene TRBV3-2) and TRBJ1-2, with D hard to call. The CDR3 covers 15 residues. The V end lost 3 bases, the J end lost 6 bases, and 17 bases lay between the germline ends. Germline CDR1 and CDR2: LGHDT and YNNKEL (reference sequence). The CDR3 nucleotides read TGTGCCAGCAGCCACGCGAGGGCCACCATCGATGGCTACACCTTC. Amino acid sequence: CASSHARATIDGYTF.

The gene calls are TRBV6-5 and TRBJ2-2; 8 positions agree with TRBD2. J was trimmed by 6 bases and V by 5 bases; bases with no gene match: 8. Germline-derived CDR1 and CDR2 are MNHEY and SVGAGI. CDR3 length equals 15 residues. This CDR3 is CASSHEGGRPGELFF. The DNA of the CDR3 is TGTGCCAGCAGTCACGAGGGCGGGAGGCCCGGGGAGCTGTTTTTT.

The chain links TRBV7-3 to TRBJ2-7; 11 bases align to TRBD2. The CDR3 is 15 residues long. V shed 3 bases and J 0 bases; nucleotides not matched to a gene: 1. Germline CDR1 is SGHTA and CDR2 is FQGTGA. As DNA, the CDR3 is TGTGCCAGCAGCTTTGGACTAGCGGGCTCCTACGAGCAGTACTTC. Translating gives CASSFGLAGSYEQYF.

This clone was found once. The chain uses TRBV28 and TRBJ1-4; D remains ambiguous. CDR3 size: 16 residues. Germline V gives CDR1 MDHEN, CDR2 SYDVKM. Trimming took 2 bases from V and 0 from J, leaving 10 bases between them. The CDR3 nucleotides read TGTGCCAGCAGTTTAGATGCCTCAGCAACTAATGAAAAACTGTTTTTT. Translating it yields CASSLDASATNEKLFF.

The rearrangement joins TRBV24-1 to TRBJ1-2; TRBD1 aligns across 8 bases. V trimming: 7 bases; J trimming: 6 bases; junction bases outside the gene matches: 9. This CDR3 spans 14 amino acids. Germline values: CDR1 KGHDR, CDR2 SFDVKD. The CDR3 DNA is TGTGCCACCAGCGCTGCGGACAGGGAGAATGGCTACACCTTC. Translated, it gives CATSAADRENGYTF.

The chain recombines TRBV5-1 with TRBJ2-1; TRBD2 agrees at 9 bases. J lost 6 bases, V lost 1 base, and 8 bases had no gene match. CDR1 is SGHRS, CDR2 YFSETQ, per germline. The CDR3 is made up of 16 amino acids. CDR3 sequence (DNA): TGCGCCAGCAGCTTGATACGCGGGGGGGCCGGCAATGAGCAGTTCTTC. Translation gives CASSLIRGGAGNEQFF.

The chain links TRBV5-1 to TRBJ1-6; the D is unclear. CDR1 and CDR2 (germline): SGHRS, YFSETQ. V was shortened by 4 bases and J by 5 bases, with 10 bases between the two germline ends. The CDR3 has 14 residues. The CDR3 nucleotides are TGCGCCAGCAGCCTGACCGCGGATAATTCACCCCTCCACTTT. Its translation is CASSLTADNSPLHF.

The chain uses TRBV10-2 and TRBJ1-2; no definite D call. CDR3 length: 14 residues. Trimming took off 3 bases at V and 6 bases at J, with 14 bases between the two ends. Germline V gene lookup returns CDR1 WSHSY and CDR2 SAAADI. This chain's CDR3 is CASSDWRAGNGYTF. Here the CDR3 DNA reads TGCGCCAGCAGTGACTGGAGGGCAGGAAATGGCTACACCTTC.

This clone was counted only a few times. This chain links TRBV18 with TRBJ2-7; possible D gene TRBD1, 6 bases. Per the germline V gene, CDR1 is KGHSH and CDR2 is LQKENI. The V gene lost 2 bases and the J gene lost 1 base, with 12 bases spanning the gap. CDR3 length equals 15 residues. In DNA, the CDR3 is TGTGCCAGCTCACCAGTCACAGGGCTTTCCTACGAGCAGTACTTC. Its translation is CASSPVTGLSYEQYF.

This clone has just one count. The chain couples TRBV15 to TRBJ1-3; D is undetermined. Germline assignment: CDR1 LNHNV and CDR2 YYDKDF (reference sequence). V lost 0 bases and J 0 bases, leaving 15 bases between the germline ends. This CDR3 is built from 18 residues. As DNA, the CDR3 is TGTGCCACCAGCAGAGATTTTGCTCAGACTAACTCTGGAAACACCATATATTTT. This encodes CATSRDFAQTNSGNTIYF.

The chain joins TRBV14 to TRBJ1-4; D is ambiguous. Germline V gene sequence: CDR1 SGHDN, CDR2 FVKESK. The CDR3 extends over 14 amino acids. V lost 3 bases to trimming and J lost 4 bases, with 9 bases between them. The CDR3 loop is CASSQRQINEKLFF. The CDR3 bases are TGTGCCAGCAGCCAGCGTCAAATTAATGAAAAACTGTTTTTT.

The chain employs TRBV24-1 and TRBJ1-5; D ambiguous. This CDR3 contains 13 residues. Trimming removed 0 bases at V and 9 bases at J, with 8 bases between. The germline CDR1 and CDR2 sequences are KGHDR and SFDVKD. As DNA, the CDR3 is TGTGCCACCAGTGATTTGGGCATTTGGCCCCAGCATTTT. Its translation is CATSDLGIWPQHF.

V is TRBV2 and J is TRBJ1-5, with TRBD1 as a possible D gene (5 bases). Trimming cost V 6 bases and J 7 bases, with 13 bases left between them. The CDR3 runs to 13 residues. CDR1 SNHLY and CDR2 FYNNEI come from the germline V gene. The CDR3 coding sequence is TGTGCCAGCAGAGAACCAGGGAAGCAGCCCCAGCATTTT. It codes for CASREPGKQPQHF.

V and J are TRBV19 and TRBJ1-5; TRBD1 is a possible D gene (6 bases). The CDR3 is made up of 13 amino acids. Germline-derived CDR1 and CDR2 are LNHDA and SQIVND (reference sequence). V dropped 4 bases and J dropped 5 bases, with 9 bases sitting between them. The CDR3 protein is CASSKGVHQPQHF. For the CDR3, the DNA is TGTGCCAGTAGTAAGGGGGTCCATCAGCCCCAGCATTTT. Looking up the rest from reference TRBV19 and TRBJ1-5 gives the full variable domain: DGGITQSPKYLFRKEGQNVTLSCEQNLNHDAMYWYRQDPGQGLRLIYYSQIVNDFQKGDIAEGYSVSREKKESFPLTVTSAQKNPTAFYLCASSKGVHQPQHFGDGTRLSIL.

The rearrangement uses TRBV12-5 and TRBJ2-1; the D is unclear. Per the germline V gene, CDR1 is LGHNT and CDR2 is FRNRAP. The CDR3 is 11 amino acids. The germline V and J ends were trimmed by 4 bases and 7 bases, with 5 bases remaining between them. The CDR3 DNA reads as TGTGCTAGTGGTTACTGGAATGAGCAGTTCTTC. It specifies CASGYWNEQFF.

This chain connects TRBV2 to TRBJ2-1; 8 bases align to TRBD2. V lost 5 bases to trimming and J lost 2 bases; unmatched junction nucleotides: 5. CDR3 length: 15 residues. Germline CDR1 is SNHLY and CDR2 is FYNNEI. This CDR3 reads CASSPSGLTYNEQFF. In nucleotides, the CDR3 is TGTGCCAGCAGTCCTAGCGGGTTAACCTACAATGAGCAGTTCTTC. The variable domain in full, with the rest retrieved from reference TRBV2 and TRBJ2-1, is EPEVTQTPSHQVTQMGQEVILRCVPISNHLYFYWYRQILGQKVEFLVSFYNNEISEKSEIFDDQFSVERPDGSNFTLKIRSTKLEDSAMYFCASSPSGLTYNEQFFGPGTRLTVL.

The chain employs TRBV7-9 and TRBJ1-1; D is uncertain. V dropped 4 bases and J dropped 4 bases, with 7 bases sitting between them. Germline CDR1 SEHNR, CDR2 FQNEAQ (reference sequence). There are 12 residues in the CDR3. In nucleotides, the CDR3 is TGTGCCAGCAGCTCCCCCGGCACTGAAGCTTTCTTT. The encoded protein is CASSSPGTEAFF.

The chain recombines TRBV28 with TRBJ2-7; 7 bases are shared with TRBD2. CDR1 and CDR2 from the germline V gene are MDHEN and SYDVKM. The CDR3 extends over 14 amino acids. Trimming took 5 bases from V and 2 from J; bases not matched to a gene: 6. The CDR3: CASSQSGNPYEQYF. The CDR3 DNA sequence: TGTGCCAGCAGTCAAAGCGGGAATCCCTACGAGCAGTACTTC.

Here the CDR3 reads CASDEPGGAEAFF. The CDR3 bases are TGTGCCAGCGACGAGCCGGGAGGGGCTGAAGCTTTCTTT. The chain uses TRBV28 and TRBJ1-1, with a weak D call TRBD1 (5 bases). Germline V lookup: CDR1 MDHEN, CDR2 SYDVKM. With 8 bases removed from V and 6 bases from J, the gap between germline ends came to 16 bases. This CDR3 has 13 residues.

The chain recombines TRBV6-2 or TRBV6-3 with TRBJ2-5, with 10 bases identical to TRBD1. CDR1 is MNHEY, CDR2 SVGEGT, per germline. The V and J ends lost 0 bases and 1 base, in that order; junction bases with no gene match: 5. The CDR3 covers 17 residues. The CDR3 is CASSYSIRTGGQETQYF. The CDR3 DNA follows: TGTGCCAGCAGTTACTCGATCAGGACAGGGGGCCAAGAGACCCAGTACTTC.

The CDR3 sequence is CASSLGQGVYEQYF. CDR3 in DNA: TGTGCCAGCAGCTTGGGACAGGGAGTTTACGAGCAGTACTTC. The chain has TRBV9 and TRBJ2-7; 9 bases fit TRBD1. The CDR3 loop spans 14 amino acids. Trimming took 4 bases from V and 4 from J; bases not matched to a gene: 6. CDR1 SGDLS and CDR2 YYNGEE come from the germline V gene. Supplemented by reference TRBV9 and TRBJ2-7, the full variable domain reads DSGVTQTPKHLITATGQRVTLRCSPRSGDLSVYWYQQSLDQGLQFLIQYYNGEERAKGNILERFSAQQFPDLHSELNLSSLELGDSALYFCASSLGQGVYEQYFGPGTRLTVT.

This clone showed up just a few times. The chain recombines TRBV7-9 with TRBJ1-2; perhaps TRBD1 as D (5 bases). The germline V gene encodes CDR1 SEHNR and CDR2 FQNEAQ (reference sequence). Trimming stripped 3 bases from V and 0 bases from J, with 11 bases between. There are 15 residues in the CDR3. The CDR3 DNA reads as TGTGCCAGCAGCTTCGGGGGATGGGCTAACTATGGCTACACCTTC. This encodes CASSFGGWANYGYTF.

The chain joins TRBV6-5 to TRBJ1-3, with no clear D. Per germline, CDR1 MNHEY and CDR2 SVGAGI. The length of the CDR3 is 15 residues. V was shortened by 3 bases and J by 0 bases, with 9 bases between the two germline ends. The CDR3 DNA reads TGTGCCAGCAGTTATAACGTACTCTCTGGAAACACCATATATTTT. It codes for CASSYNVLSGNTIYF.

This CDR3 reads CASSAPGTGGYEQYF. The CDR3 DNA is TGTGCCAGCAGTGCTCCCGGGACAGGGGGGTACGAGCAGTACTTC. The V gene is TRBV6-2 or TRBV6-3, the J gene TRBJ2-7, with 11 bases fitting TRBD1. Germline CDR1 is MNHEY and CDR2 is SVGEGT. The CDR3 contains 15 residues. The trim removed 5 bases at V and 4 bases at J, leaving 7 bases unmatched.

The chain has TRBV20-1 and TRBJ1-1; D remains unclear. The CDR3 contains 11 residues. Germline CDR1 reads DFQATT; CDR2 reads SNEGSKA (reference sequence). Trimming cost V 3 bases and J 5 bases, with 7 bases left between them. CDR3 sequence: CSASFYTEAFF. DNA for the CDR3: TGCAGTGCTAGTTTTTATACTGAAGCTTTCTTT.

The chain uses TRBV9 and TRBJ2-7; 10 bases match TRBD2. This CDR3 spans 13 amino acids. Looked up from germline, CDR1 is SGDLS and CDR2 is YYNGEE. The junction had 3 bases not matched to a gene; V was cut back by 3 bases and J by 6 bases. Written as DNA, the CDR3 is TGTGCCAGCAGCGCGGGACTAGCGCCCGAGCAGTACTTC. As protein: CASSAGLAPEQYF.